This T cell receptor (beta chain) emerged from a study of T cell responses to AZD1222 COVID-19 vaccine. Findings and caveats of the study: Two AZD1222 administrations were followed by greater Spike-specific TCR breadth and depth. Nearly half of spike-specific TCRs reportedly target unmutated variant regions. Scientists sampled the repertoires only once the peak T cell response had passed.

To note about this clone: No antigen is known for it.

This CDR3 is built from 15 residues. Germline CDR1 LGHNT, CDR2 FRNRAP. Trimming pared 0 bases from V and 1 base from J, leaving 9 bases between. Whether given at about 4 or about 12 weeks, second doses were pooled. TCRdb keeps only in-frame clones here, not all; method: immunoSEQ multiplex PCR. This sample carries 90,000 to 110,000 clones, more than 70% of them seen once, and the ten largest clones take 4% to 5.5%. This clonotype was sampled from an adult who received the AZD1222 COVID-19 vaccine. The rearrangement uses TRBV12-5 and TRBJ1-1, with D tentatively TRBD1 (6 bases). This sample comprised peripheral blood, obtained 28 days after the second AZD1222 dose. CDR3 coding DNA: TGTGCTAGTGGTTTGGTAGCAGGGGAGAACACTGAAGCTTTCTTT. Translating it yields CASGLVAGENTEAFF.